This T cell receptor (beta chain) was captured in a study of blood T cell repertoires in COVID-19. For the study at large: Some COVID-19 samples were acute and others convalescent; all came from the United States, Italy and Spain. PBMCs, B-cell-depleted T cells, or T cells were the source of the cDNA or gDNA that made up the material.

The CDR3 has 13 amino acids. The germline CDR1 and CDR2 sequences are KGHSH and LQKENI. Trimming pared 2 bases from V and 0 bases from J, leaving 5 bases between. Per the authors' pipeline: Amplification of reference gene primers was used by the study to estimate nucleated cell counts. Produced via immunoSEQ multiplex PCR; TCRdb's table is partial and in-frame only. The V and J calls and clone size are taken from that table; D and trimming were inferred from the DNA. Of about 73,000 clones detected, under 90% appear once; the ten largest clones hold 4.1%. This chain connects TRBV18 to TRBJ2-7; D is ambiguous. Sequencing was performed on peripheral blood. This clonotype was obtained from an older woman with acute or convalescent COVID-19. The CDR3 nucleotides read TGTGCCAGCTCACCAAGGAGCTCCTACGAGCAGTACTTC. Protein: CASSPRSSYEQYF.